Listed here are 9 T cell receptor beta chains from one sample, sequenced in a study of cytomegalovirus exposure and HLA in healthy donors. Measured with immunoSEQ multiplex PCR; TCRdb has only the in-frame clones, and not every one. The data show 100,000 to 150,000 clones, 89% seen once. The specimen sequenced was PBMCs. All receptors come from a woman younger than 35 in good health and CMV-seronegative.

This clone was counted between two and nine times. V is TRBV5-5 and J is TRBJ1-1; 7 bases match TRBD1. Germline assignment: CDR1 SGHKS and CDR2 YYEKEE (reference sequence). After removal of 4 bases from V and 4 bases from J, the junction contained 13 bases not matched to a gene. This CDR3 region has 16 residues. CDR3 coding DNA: TGTGCCAGCAGCCGCGGGACAGCCCGAGAGAGCACTGAAGCTTTCTTT. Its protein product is CASSRGTARESTEAFF.

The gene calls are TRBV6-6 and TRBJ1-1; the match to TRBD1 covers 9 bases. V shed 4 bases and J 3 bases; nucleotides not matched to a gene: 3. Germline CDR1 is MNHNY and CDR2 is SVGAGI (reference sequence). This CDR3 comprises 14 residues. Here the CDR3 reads CASSWGDRDTEAFF. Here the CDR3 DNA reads TGTGCCAGCAGTTGGGGGGACAGGGACACTGAAGCTTTCTTT.

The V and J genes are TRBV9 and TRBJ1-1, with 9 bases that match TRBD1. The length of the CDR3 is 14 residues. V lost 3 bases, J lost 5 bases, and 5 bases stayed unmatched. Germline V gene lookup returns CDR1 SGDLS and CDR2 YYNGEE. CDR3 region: CASSAGQGNTEAFF. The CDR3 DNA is TGTGCCAGCAGCGCGGGACAGGGCAATACTGAAGCTTTCTTT.

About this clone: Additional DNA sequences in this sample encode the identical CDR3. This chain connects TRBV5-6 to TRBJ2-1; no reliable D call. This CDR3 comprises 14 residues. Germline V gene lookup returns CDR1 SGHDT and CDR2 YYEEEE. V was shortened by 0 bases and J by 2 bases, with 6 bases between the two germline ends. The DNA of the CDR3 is TGTGCCAGCAGCTTGGGTCGGGCCTACAATGAGCAGTTCTTC. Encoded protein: CASSLGRAYNEQFF.

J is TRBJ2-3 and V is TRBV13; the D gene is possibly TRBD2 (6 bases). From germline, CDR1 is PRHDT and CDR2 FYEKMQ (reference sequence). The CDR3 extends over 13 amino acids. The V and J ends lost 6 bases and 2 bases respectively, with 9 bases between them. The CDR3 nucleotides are TGTGCCAGCAGACTAGCCTCCACAGATACGCAGTATTTT. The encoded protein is CASRLASTDTQYF. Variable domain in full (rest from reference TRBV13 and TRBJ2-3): AAGVIQSPRHLIKEKRETATLKCYPIPRHDTVYWYQQGPGQDPQFLISFYEKMQSDKGSIPDRFSAQQFSDYHSELNMSSLELGDSALYFCASRLASTDTQYFGPGTRLTVL.

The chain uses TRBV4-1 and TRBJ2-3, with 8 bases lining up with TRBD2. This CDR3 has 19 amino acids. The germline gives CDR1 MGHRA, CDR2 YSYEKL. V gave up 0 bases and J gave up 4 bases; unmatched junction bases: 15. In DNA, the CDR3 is TGCGCCAGCAGCCAAGATGACGGGGGGGCCTGGGTAATGGCAGATACGCAGTATTTT. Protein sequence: CASSQDDGGAWVMADTQYF.

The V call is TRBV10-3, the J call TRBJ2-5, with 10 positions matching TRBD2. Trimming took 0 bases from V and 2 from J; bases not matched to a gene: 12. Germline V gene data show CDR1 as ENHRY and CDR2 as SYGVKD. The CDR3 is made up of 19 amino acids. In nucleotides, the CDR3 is TGTGCCATCAGTGAGTCGGGGCTAGCGGGGGATAGCAAACAAGAGACCCAGTACTTC. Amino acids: CAISESGLAGDSKQETQYF.

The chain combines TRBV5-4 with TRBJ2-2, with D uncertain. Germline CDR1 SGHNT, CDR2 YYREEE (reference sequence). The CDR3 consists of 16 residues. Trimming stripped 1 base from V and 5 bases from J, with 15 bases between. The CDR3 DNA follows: TGTGCCAGCAGCTTGTATCCCGTCCCACGGACCGGGGAGCTGTTTTTT. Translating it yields CASSLYPVPRTGELFF.

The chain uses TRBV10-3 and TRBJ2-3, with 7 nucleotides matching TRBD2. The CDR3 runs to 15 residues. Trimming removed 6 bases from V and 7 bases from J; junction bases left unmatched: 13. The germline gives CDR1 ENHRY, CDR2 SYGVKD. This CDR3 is CAISPSGVIYNTQYF. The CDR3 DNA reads TGTGCCATCAGCCCCAGCGGGGTGATTTATAATACGCAGTATTTT.